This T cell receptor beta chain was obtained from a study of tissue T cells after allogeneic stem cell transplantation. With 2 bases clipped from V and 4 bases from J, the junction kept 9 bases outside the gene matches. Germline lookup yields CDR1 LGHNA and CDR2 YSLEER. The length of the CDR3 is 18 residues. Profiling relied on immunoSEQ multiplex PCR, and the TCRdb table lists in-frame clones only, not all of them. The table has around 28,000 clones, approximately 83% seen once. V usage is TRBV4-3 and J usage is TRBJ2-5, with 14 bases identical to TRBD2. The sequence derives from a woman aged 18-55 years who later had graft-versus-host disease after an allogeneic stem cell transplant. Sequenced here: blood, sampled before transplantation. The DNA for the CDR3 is TGCGCCAGCAGCCAAAGGCACACTGGACTAGCGGGGGGAGAGACCCAGTACTTC. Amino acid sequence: CASSQRHTGLAGGETQYF.